These 5 T cell receptor beta chains originate from one sample sequenced in a study of T cells in Graves' hyperthyroidism and ophthalmopathy. The source material, RNA transcripts, was used to amplify TCR beta CDR3 regions. The HTBI set primed first-round TCR CDR3 RT-PCR. TCRdb re-derived calls from the multiplex PCR reads in MiXCR, one entry per CDR3 protein. The sample has 350,000 to 400,000 distinct CDR3 sequences; around 18% are singletons. The sample consisted of blood. All receptors derive from a young man with Graves' ophthalmopathy.

The genes are TRBV25-1 and TRBJ2-3, with D unclear. The CDR3 is made up of 10 amino acids. V was clipped by 10 bases and J by 5 bases, with 7 bases between them. Germline V lookup: CDR1 MGHDK, CDR2 SYGVNS. In DNA, the CDR3 is TGTGCCACTAAGGGAGATACGCAGTATTTT. This encodes CATKGDTQYF.

This clonotype was observed a handful of times. The gene calls are TRBV5-1 and TRBJ1-3, with D uncertain. Per germline, CDR1 SGHRS and CDR2 YFSETQ. The length of the CDR3 is 16 residues. Trimming stripped 4 bases from V and 0 bases from J, with 14 bases between. Here the CDR3 reads CASSPGEGPSGNTIYF. The CDR3, as DNA: TGCGCCAGCAGCCCCGGGGAGGGTCCCTCTGGAAACACCATATATTTT.

The chain recombines TRBV5-6 with TRBJ1-2, with 7 nucleotides matching TRBD1. The CDR3 consists of 15 residues. J lost 3 bases, V lost 5 bases, and 10 bases had no gene match. CDR1 is SGHDT and CDR2 is YYEEEE in the germline V gene. CDR3 bases: TGTGCCAGCAGTTACATAGGGGGCGCGGACTATGGCTACACCTTC. Its translation is CASSYIGGADYGYTF.

As regards this clonotype: A read error may explain this, as a much larger clone is one base away. The final CDR3 position lacks the conserved phenylalanine or tryptophan, pointing to a likely read error. The chain has TRBV5-4 and TRBJ2-5, with TRBD1 matching 7 bases. This CDR3 contains 13 residues. Per the germline V gene, CDR1 is SGHNT and CDR2 is YYREEE (reference sequence). With 4 bases clipped from V and 3 bases from J, the junction kept 3 bases outside the gene matches. CDR3 residues: CASSVDRKETQYL. The CDR3 nucleotides read TGTGCCAGCAGCGTGGACAGGAAAGAGACCCAGTACCTC.

This clonotype appeared many times. The rearrangement links TRBV11-2 to TRBJ2-7; D not resolved. The germline V gene has CDR1 SGHAT and CDR2 FQNNGV. This CDR3 spans 13 amino acids. V lost 1 base and J 3 bases, leaving 7 bases between the germline ends. The CDR3 loop reads CASSLGVDYEQYF. CDR3 sequence (DNA): TGTGCCAGCAGCTTAGGCGTTGACTACGAGCAGTACTTC.